Shown below are 26 T cell receptor beta chains from a single sample sequenced in a study of blood T cell repertoires in COVID-19. The method was immunoSEQ multiplex PCR; TCRdb's version includes in-frame clones alone and lacks a portion of them. Of about 190,000 clones detected, approximately 91% appear once; the ten largest clones hold around 1.1%. Material: peripheral blood. The receptors come from a young man with acute or convalescent COVID-19.

In its sample, this clone was seen a few times. This chain joins TRBV6-5 and TRBJ2-2; TRBD1 matches at 7 bases. Germline V gene data show CDR1 as MNHEY and CDR2 as SVGAGI. The CDR3 has 15 amino acids. V shed 8 bases, J shed 5 bases, and the junction held 11 bases outside the gene matches. The CDR3 sequence: CASGTGVGRTGELFF. The CDR3 bases are TGTGCCAGCGGCACAGGGGTGGGTCGAACCGGGGAGCTGTTTTTT.

This chain joins TRBV6-5 and TRBJ2-2; D ambiguous. Trimming took 2 bases from V and 4 from J, leaving 11 bases between them. Looked up from germline, CDR1 is MNHEY and CDR2 is SVGAGI. The CDR3 length is 15 residues. CDR3 bases: TGTGCCAGCAGTTACAACGGTCCGGGCACCGGGGAGCTGTTTTTT. This sequence encodes CASSYNGPGTGELFF.

This chain uses TRBV2 with TRBJ1-3; 7 positions agree with TRBD1. This CDR3 contains 14 residues. The junction had 5 bases not matched to a gene; V was cut back by 6 bases and J by 3 bases. The germline gives CDR1 SNHLY, CDR2 FYNNEI. The CDR3 protein is CASSSGQRGNTIYF. For the CDR3, the DNA is TGTGCCAGCAGCTCGGGACAGCGTGGAAACACCATATATTTT.

J is TRBJ2-7 and V is TRBV28, with D possibly matching TRBD1 (5 bases). There are 12 residues in the CDR3. V was trimmed by 6 bases and J by 4 bases, leaving 10 bases between them. Germline V gives CDR1 MDHEN, CDR2 SYDVKM. CDR3 sequence: CASSPTVYEQYF. CDR3 in DNA: TGTGCCAGCAGCCCGACAGTATACGAGCAGTACTTC.

This sequence joins TRBV6-5 and TRBJ2-3; 8 bases are shared with TRBD2. There are 16 residues in the CDR3. Germline V gives CDR1 MNHEY, CDR2 SVGAGI. V trimming: 4 bases; J trimming: 2 bases; junction bases outside the gene matches: 8. Here the CDR3 reads CASSWEAGGSTDTQYF. The CDR3 DNA follows: TGTGCCAGCAGTTGGGAGGCGGGGGGTTCCACAGATACGCAGTATTTT.

The V call is TRBV24-1, the J call TRBJ2-5; 9 bases are a match to TRBD1. The CDR3 consists of 15 residues. The V and J ends lost 3 bases and 5 bases, in that order; junction bases with no gene match: 6. CDR1 KGHDR and CDR2 SFDVKD come from the germline V gene. CDR3 amino acids: CATSDAQGARETQYF. CDR3 nucleotide sequence: TGTGCCACCAGTGATGCACAGGGGGCTAGGGAGACCCAGTACTTC.

The gene calls are TRBV7-3 and TRBJ2-3; 8 bases map to TRBD2. The CDR3 is made up of 15 amino acids. V dropped 1 base and J dropped 2; count of bases not matched to a gene: 2. The germline CDR1 and CDR2 sequences are SGHTA and FQGTGA. The CDR3, as DNA: TGTGCCAGCAGCTTAAATAGCGGGAACACAGATACGCAGTATTTT. Translation gives CASSLNSGNTDTQYF.

The chain joins TRBV27 to TRBJ2-2; D ambiguous. V was cut by 8 bases and J by 8 bases, with 12 bases left in between. Germline values: CDR1 MNHEY, CDR2 SMNVEV (reference sequence). The length of the CDR3 is 12 residues. CDR3 loop: CASRYPLGELFF. DNA for the CDR3: TGTGCCAGCCGTTACCCTCTAGGGGAGCTGTTTTTT.

This clone was picked up one time. The gene calls are TRBV20-1 and TRBJ1-5; D possibly corresponds to TRBD1 (5 bases). The CDR3 loop spans 13 amino acids. V dropped 3 bases and J dropped 16 bases, with 22 bases sitting between them. Germline V gene lookup returns CDR1 DFQATT and CDR2 SNEGSKA (reference sequence). The CDR3 reads CSASAVSGALGHF. DNA of the CDR3: TGCAGTGCTAGTGCAGTTAGCGGGGCCTTGGGACATTTT.

V gene TRBV18 combines with J gene TRBJ1-1, with D perhaps TRBD1 (6 bases). The ends were cut back, 4 bases at V and 8 bases at J, with 17 bases in the middle. CDR1 is KGHSH, CDR2 LQKENI, per germline. The length of the CDR3 is 14 residues. The CDR3 here is CASSLTGGRGEAFF. The CDR3 region has the DNA TGTGCCAGCTCACTAACCGGAGGCAGGGGCGAAGCTTTCTTT.

The V and J genes are TRBV29-1 and TRBJ1-1; no clear D gene. The CDR3 loop spans 8 amino acids. From germline, CDR1 is SQVTM and CDR2 ANQGSEA. The germline V and J ends were trimmed by 5 bases and 13 bases, with 8 bases remaining between them. The DNA for the CDR3 is TGCAGCGTTCACGGGGATTTCTTT. Protein product: CSVHGDFF.

V is TRBV27 and J is TRBJ1-4, with D hard to call. V gave up 2 bases and J gave up 8 bases, with 12 bases separating them. The germline V gene has CDR1 MNHEY and CDR2 SMNVEV (reference sequence). CDR3 length: 14 residues. This CDR3 reads CASSLIGENEKLFF. The DNA for the CDR3 is TGTGCCAGCAGTTTAATCGGAGAGAACGAAAAACTGTTTTTT.

V usage is TRBV4-1 and J usage is TRBJ2-7; 7 nucleotides align to TRBD1. This CDR3 has 14 residues. Losses at the gene ends were 4 bases for V and 3 bases for J; bases not matched to a gene: 6. CDR1 MGHRA and CDR2 YSYEKL come from the germline V gene. CDR3 amino acids: CASSPEGTDYEQYF. In nucleotides, the CDR3 is TGCGCCAGCAGCCCAGAGGGGACAGACTACGAGCAGTACTTC.

The J gene is TRBJ2-6, the V gene TRBV19; TRBD1 agrees at 10 bases. V shed 9 bases, J shed 0 bases, and the junction held 8 bases outside the gene matches. In germline, CDR1 is LNHDA, CDR2 SQIVND (reference sequence). This CDR3 has 17 amino acids. The CDR3 DNA reads TGTGCCAGCTGCCGACAGGGGGCTTCCTCTGGGGCCAACGTCCTGACTTTC. This codes for CASCRQGASSGANVLTF.

The CDR3: CASSEGGRSPLHF. The CDR3 DNA is TGTGCCAGCAGTGAAGGAGGGAGGTCACCCCTCCACTTT. This chain links TRBV6-1 with TRBJ1-6; D call uncertain. Germline assignment: CDR1 MNHNS and CDR2 SASEGT. V was cut by 1 base and J by 10 bases, with 8 bases left in between. This CDR3 is built from 13 residues.

The chain recombines TRBV7-9 with TRBJ1-2; 7 bases agree with TRBD1. V lost 5 bases and J lost 0; bases outside the gene matches: 3. The CDR3 extends over 14 amino acids. CDR1 is SEHNR and CDR2 is FQNEAQ in the germline V gene (reference sequence). In DNA, the CDR3 is TGTGCCAGCAGCGACAGGGTTTCTAACTATGGCTACACCTTC. Its translation: CASSDRVSNYGYTF. Looking up the rest from reference TRBV7-9 and TRBJ1-2 gives the full variable domain: DTGVSQNPRHKITKRGQNVTFRCDPISEHNRLYWYRQTLGQGPEFLTYFQNEAQLEKSRLLSDRFSAERPKGSFSTLEIQRTEQGDSAMYLCASSDRVSNYGYTFGSGTRLTVV.

The CDR3: CASSLAPDRASGELFF. The CDR3 DNA reads as TGCGCCAGCAGCTTGGCCCCGGACAGGGCGTCCGGGGAGCTGTTTTTT. This chain connects TRBV5-1 to TRBJ2-2, with TRBD1 identical over 8 bases. V was pared by 0 bases and J by 6 bases, with 7 bases of the junction left unmatched. Germline CDR1 SGHRS, CDR2 YFSETQ. The CDR3 has 16 residues.

The rearrangement uses TRBV9 and TRBJ2-2, with unresolved D. CDR3 length equals 12 residues. V was trimmed by 0 bases and J by 7 bases, leaving 4 bases between them. Germline values: CDR1 SGDLS, CDR2 YYNGEE. The CDR3 reads CASSVVYGELFF. For the CDR3, the DNA is TGTGCCAGCAGCGTAGTTTACGGGGAGCTGTTTTTT. Variable domain in full (rest from reference TRBV9 and TRBJ2-2): DSGVTQTPKHLITATGQRVTLRCSPRSGDLSVYWYQQSLDQGLQFLIQYYNGEERAKGNILERFSAQQFPDLHSELNLSSLELGDSALYFCASSVVYGELFFGEGSRLTVL.

The genes are TRBV4-1 and TRBJ1-4, with D uncertain. The V and J ends lost 2 bases and 11 bases respectively, with 6 bases between them. CDR1 MGHRA and CDR2 YSYEKL come from the germline V gene. This CDR3 region has 11 residues. The CDR3 nucleotides are TGCGCCAGCAGCCAAACATTTAAACTGTTTTTT. Translated, it gives CASSQTFKLFF.

The CDR3 protein is CASSRVNTGELFF. CDR3 DNA sequence: TGTGCCAGCAGCCGAGTAAACACCGGGGAGCTGTTTTTT. J is TRBJ2-2 and V is TRBV14; D is undetermined. There are 13 residues in the CDR3. V shed 4 bases and J shed 2 bases, with 5 bases lying between them. Germline CDR1 reads SGHDN; CDR2 reads FVKESK. The full variable domain, its missing parts supplied by reference TRBV14 and TRBJ2-2, is EAGVTQFPSHSVIEKGQTVTLRCDPISGHDNLYWYRRVMGKEIKFLLHFVKESKQDESGMPNNRFLAERTGGTYSTLKVQPAELEDSGVYFCASSRVNTGELFFGEGSRLTVL.

The chain employs TRBV25-1 and TRBJ2-1; a weak D match, TRBD1 (6 bases). Germline V gene lookup returns CDR1 MGHDK and CDR2 SYGVNS. The CDR3 sequence is 13 residues long. V gave up 6 bases and J gave up 6 bases, with 12 bases separating them. The chain's CDR3 is CASRMDSINEQFF. CDR3 nucleotide sequence: TGTGCCAGCAGGATGGACAGTATCAATGAGCAGTTCTTC.

This rearrangement joins TRBV19 to TRBJ2-7; 13 bases are shared with TRBD2. The CDR3 extends over 15 amino acids. Trimming cost V 5 bases and J 6 bases; bases outside gene matches: 7. Germline V gives CDR1 LNHDA, CDR2 SQIVND (reference sequence). In DNA, the CDR3 is TGTGCCAGTAGTTTCACTAGCGGGAGGGCCGGCGAGCAGTACTTC. As protein: CASSFTSGRAGEQYF.

CDR3 amino acids: CASRARQGLAGDTQYF. The CDR3 DNA reads as TGTGCCAGCAGGGCTCGCCAGGGACTAGCGGGGGATACGCAGTATTTT. The chain couples TRBV2 to TRBJ2-3, with TRBD2 identical over 13 bases. With 6 bases clipped from V and 6 bases from J, the junction kept 9 bases outside the gene matches. Germline V gene sequence: CDR1 SNHLY, CDR2 FYNNEI. The length of the CDR3 is 16 residues.

This chain joins TRBV19 and TRBJ1-2; D call uncertain. This CDR3 has 15 residues. The ends were cut back, 6 bases at V and 5 bases at J, with 19 bases in the middle. The germline V gene has CDR1 LNHDA and CDR2 SQIVND (reference sequence). CDR3 loop: CASSAEGSGWYGYTF. CDR3 nucleotides: TGTGCCAGTAGCGCGGAGGGTAGCGGGTGGTATGGCTACACCTTC.

This clone was counted a single time. The J gene is TRBJ2-5, the V gene TRBV28; TRBD1 agrees at 9 bases. Trimming removed 6 bases from V and 4 bases from J; junction bases left unmatched: 6. This CDR3 is built from 14 residues. CDR1 MDHEN and CDR2 SYDVKM come from the germline V gene. This chain's CDR3 is CASRQQGAGETQYF. The DNA of the CDR3 is TGTGCCAGCAGACAACAGGGGGCGGGAGAGACCCAGTACTTC.

Turning to this clone: Other nucleotide sequences from this sample produce the same CDR3. The rearrangement links TRBV3-1 (or the pseudogene TRBV3-2) to TRBJ2-3; D gene ambiguous. The V and J ends lost 0 bases and 6 bases respectively, with 10 bases between them. The germline V gene has CDR1 LGHDT and CDR2 YNNKEL (reference sequence). The CDR3 has 14 residues. CDR3 coding DNA: TGTGCCAGCAGCCAAGAGGGCTTAACGGATACGCAGTATTTT. Translation: CASSQEGLTDTQYF.